A single T cell receptor beta chain is shown here with its context. The CDR3 has 16 amino acids. V dropped 6 bases and J dropped 0 bases, with 15 bases sitting between them. Germline loops: CDR1 MNHNY, CDR2 SVGAGI (reference sequence). This sample is drawn from a study of blood T cell repertoires in COVID-19. Only in-frame clones appear in the TCRdb table, and some are missing; sequencing was by immunoSEQ multiplex PCR. The sample has more than 15,000 clones; 80% to 90% are singletons. V is TRBV6-6 and J is TRBJ1-5; possibly TRBD1 for D (5 bases). Specimen: peripheral blood. This TCR was recovered from a human donor in a cohort sampled during active COVID-19. CDR3 DNA: TGTGCCAGCAGAGATAACCGGGGGTATAGCAATCAGCCCCAGCATTTT. Translated: CASRDNRGYSNQPQHF.